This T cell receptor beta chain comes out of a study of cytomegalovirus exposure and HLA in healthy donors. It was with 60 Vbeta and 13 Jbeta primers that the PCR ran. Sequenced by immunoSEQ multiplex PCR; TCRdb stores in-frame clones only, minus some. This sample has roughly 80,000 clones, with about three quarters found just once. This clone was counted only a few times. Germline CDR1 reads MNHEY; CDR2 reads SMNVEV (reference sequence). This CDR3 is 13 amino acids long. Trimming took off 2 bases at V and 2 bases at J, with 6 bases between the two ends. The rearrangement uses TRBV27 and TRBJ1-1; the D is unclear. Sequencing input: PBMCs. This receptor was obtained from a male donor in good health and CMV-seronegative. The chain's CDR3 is CASSLKLNTEAFF. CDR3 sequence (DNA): TGTGCCAGCAGTTTAAAATTAAACACTGAAGCTTTCTTT.